This T cell receptor beta chain was identified during a study of response to subunit inactivated influenza vaccine. Study results and caveats: New T cells are recruited in small numbers by each seasonal influenza vaccination, according to the authors' suggestion.

TCRdb reprocessed the RT-PCR reads with MiXCR, giving one entry per CDR3 protein. This sample carries fewer than 700,000 distinct CDR3 sequences, around 13% of them seen once, and the ten largest clones take around 12%. Points on this clonotype: No antigen is known for it.

Per germline, CDR1 SGHDT and CDR2 YYEEEE. The CDR3 loop spans 17 amino acids. The V and J ends lost 0 bases and 4 bases respectively, with 14 bases between them. This sample comprised PBMCs from blood, obtained roughly 48 days after vaccination. The chain recombines TRBV5-6 with TRBJ2-6; a possible D gene is TRBD1 (6 bases). The receptor comes from a man aged 45-65 years who received an inactivated influenza vaccine. The CDR3 nucleotides are TGTGCCAGCAGCTTGGTTTTGGGGGCGCGCGGGGCCAACGTCCTGACTTTC. Protein: CASSLVLGARGANVLTF.